Below are 29 T cell receptor beta chains sequenced from a single sample in a study of regulatory T cells in long-lasting Graves disease. Time point here: persistent/refractory GD, antithyroid drugs over 5 years with positive TRAb. After RNA was extracted from PBMCs, the TCR library was made from it. CDR3 regions were amplified by Arm-PCR using iRepertoire HTBI primers to build TCR beta libraries. Via MiXCR, TCRdb re-called the multiplex PCR reads, giving one row per CDR3 protein. Seen here are approximately 470,000 distinct CDR3 sequences, about a fifth observed once, and the top ten hold 7.8%. Specimen: peripheral blood mononuclear cells (PBMCs), collected when the disease was refractory, from a patient treated with antithyroid drugs. The source is a female donor with Graves disease.

The chain has TRBV19 and TRBJ2-6; D gene uncertain. V was shortened by 5 bases and J by 2 bases, with 13 bases between the two germline ends. The CDR3 totals 16 residues. Germline CDR1 LNHDA, CDR2 SQIVND (reference sequence). CDR3 nucleotides: TGTGCCAGTAGTTCCACGTGGGCGGCTGGGGCCAACGTCCTGACTTTC. Amino acid sequence: CASSSTWAAGANVLTF.

This clonotype was seen at least ten times. This chain joins TRBV6-2 or TRBV6-3 and TRBJ2-7; 7 positions match TRBD2. Germline CDR1 reads MNHEY; CDR2 reads SVGEGT. There are 18 residues in the CDR3. Germline trimming cut 2 bases from V and 2 bases from J; bases unmatched to any gene: 15. The chain's CDR3 is CASSYGEGRKMWAYEQYF. The CDR3 DNA follows: TGTGCCAGCAGTTACGGGGAGGGAAGAAAAATGTGGGCCTACGAGCAGTACTTC.

Many counts were recorded for this clonotype. The chain uses TRBV7-8 and TRBJ2-5; maybe TRBD2 (6 bases). The CDR3 is made up of 14 amino acids. Germline lookup yields CDR1 SGHVS and CDR2 FQNEAQ. Deletions cut 4 bases from V and 3 bases from J, with 12 bases between. The CDR3 region is CASSSGLFKETQYF. CDR3 DNA sequence: TGTGCCAGCAGCTCGGGACTTTTCAAAGAGACCCAGTACTTC.

This clonotype was recorded a few times. This sequence joins TRBV5-4 and TRBJ1-2; D call uncertain. Trimming took 0 bases from V and 4 from J, leaving 10 bases between them. CDR1 and CDR2 (germline): SGHNT, YYREEE (reference sequence). CDR3 length: 14 amino acids. CDR3 loop: CASSLESQSYGYTF. DNA for the CDR3: TGTGCCAGCAGCTTGGAAAGCCAGTCCTATGGCTACACCTTC.

The chain uses TRBV20-1 and TRBJ2-7; 11 nucleotides line up with TRBD1. The CDR3 extends over 14 amino acids. V gave up 6 bases and J gave up 3 bases; unmatched junction bases: 7. Germline CDR1 and CDR2: DFQATT and SNEGSKA (reference sequence). This CDR3 is CSAVGQGVFYEQYF. The DNA for the CDR3 is TGCAGTGCCGTGGGACAGGGGGTTTTCTACGAGCAGTACTTC.

The rearrangement uses TRBV11-1 and TRBJ2-1; TRBD2 matches 11 bases. CDR3 size: 17 residues. CDR1 and CDR2 (germline): SGHAT, FQDESV (reference sequence). V lost 6 bases, J lost 6 bases, and 13 bases stayed unmatched. The CDR3 sequence: CASRNRPISGRANEQFF. CDR3 in DNA: TGTGCCAGCAGGAATCGGCCTATTAGCGGGAGGGCCAATGAGCAGTTCTTC.

In its sample, this clonotype was seen many times. The V and J genes are TRBV10-2 and TRBJ2-5; D gene ambiguous. Looked up from germline, CDR1 is WSHSY and CDR2 is SAAADI. V was shortened by 4 bases and J by 4 bases, with 7 bases between the two germline ends. The CDR3 is 12 amino acids. The CDR3 sequence: CASSVTRETQYF. As DNA, the CDR3 is TGCGCCAGCAGTGTTACCCGAGAGACCCAGTACTTC.

This rearrangement joins TRBV7-9 to TRBJ2-2; 8 positions match TRBD2. CDR1 is SEHNR and CDR2 is FQNEAQ in the germline V gene (reference sequence). J lost 6 bases, V lost 2 bases, and 8 bases had no gene match. This CDR3 is built from 16 residues. The CDR3 here is CASSLFPGGPPGELFF. CDR3 nucleotide sequence: TGTGCCAGCAGCTTATTTCCGGGAGGGCCCCCCGGGGAGCTGTTTTTT.

The rearrangement links TRBV5-4 to TRBJ1-5, with D hard to call. Looked up from germline, CDR1 is SGHNT and CDR2 is YYREEE (reference sequence). The CDR3 extends over 17 amino acids. V gave up 4 bases and J gave up 2 bases, with 19 bases separating them. CDR3 residues: CASSGKGGIVGNQPQHF. The CDR3, as DNA: TGTGCCAGCAGCGGCAAGGGAGGAATAGTGGGCAATCAGCCCCAGCATTTT.

This clonotype was seen a handful of times. The chain recombines TRBV5-4 with TRBJ2-7; weak D call: TRBD1 (6 bases). Germline values: CDR1 SGHNT, CDR2 YYREEE (reference sequence). The CDR3 runs 13 residues. V was trimmed by 4 bases and J by 2 bases, leaving 10 bases between them. CDR3 bases: TGTGCCAGCAGCCGACAGGACACCTACGAGCAGTACTTC. Its translation is CASSRQDTYEQYF.

This chain joins TRBV13 and TRBJ2-7; 8 nucleotides agree with TRBD1. This CDR3 has 13 residues. The germline gives CDR1 PRHDT, CDR2 FYEKMQ (reference sequence). V was clipped by 5 bases and J by 7 bases; unmatched bases: 7. The CDR3, as DNA: TGTGCCAGCAGCCAGGGGGCTGGGCATGAGCAGTACTTC. It is translated as CASSQGAGHEQYF.

This clonotype was found many times. The chain combines TRBV28 with TRBJ1-2, with no clear D. Trimming took off 6 bases at V and 8 bases at J, with 19 bases between the two ends. From germline, CDR1 is MDHEN and CDR2 SYDVKM. The CDR3 runs to 14 residues. CDR3 sequence: CASSPPGWNDGYTF. Written as DNA, the CDR3 is TGTGCCAGCAGCCCACCGGGATGGAACGACGGCTACACCTTC.

Many counts were recorded for this clonotype. This chain connects TRBV18 to TRBJ1-4; a weak D match, TRBD1 (5 bases). This CDR3 has 15 amino acids. Germline CDR1 KGHSH, CDR2 LQKENI. V dropped 0 bases and J dropped 7 bases, with 12 bases sitting between them. The CDR3 sequence: CASSPPSGTGEKLFF. CDR3 coding DNA: TGTGCCAGCTCACCACCGTCGGGGACTGGTGAAAAACTGTTTTTT.

This clonotype was seen at least ten times. V is TRBV12-3 or TRBV12-4 and J is TRBJ2-5; 13 nucleotides align to TRBD2. The CDR3 loop spans 15 amino acids. V dropped 6 bases and J dropped 5; count of bases not matched to a gene: 6. In DNA, the CDR3 is TGTGCCAGCAGAACCGGGACTAGCGGGATCGAGACCCAGTACTTC. It translates to CASRTGTSGIETQYF.

In this sample, this clonotype turned up many times. The CDR3: CASSPTGWDETQYF. CDR3 nucleotides: TGTGCCAGCAGTCCTACAGGGTGGGATGAGACCCAGTACTTC. The V and J genes are TRBV28 and TRBJ2-5; tentatively, D is TRBD1 (6 bases). This CDR3 has 14 amino acids. Looked up from germline, CDR1 is MDHEN and CDR2 is SYDVKM. Deletions cut 5 bases from V and 5 bases from J, with 15 bases between.

CDR3 DNA sequence: TGTGCCAGTAGTAAGACCCGGGACAGGAGAGCTTTCTTCAATCAGCCCCAGCATTTT. Its protein is CASSKTRDRRAFFNQPQHF. This chain uses TRBV19 with TRBJ1-5, with TRBD1 matching 8 bases. V was pared by 4 bases and J by 3 bases, with 17 bases of the junction left unmatched. The CDR3 is made up of 19 amino acids. The V gene's germline CDR1 is LNHDA and CDR2 SQIVND (reference sequence).

This clonotype was recorded many times. The chain joins TRBV2 to TRBJ2-5, with TRBD2 identical over 7 bases. The CDR3 is 15 amino acids. Germline lookup yields CDR1 SNHLY and CDR2 FYNNEI. Unmatched junction bases numbered 6, after V lost 3 bases and J lost 2 bases. In DNA, the CDR3 is TGTGCCAGCAGTGAGCCCGGGACTATACAAGAGACCCAGTACTTC. It specifies CASSEPGTIQETQYF.

In its sample, this clonotype was seen many times. V gene TRBV6-2 or TRBV6-3 combines with J gene TRBJ1-2, with 7 bases that match TRBD1. Germline CDR1 reads MNHEY; CDR2 reads SVGEGT. The CDR3 contains 16 residues. The V gene end was trimmed by 0 bases and the J gene end by 0 bases; junction bases not matched to a gene: 4. The CDR3 bases are TGTGCCAGCAGTTACTCGAGGACAGGCCCTAACTATGGCTACACCTTC. Translation gives CASSYSRTGPNYGYTF.

This rearrangement joins TRBV29-1 to TRBJ2-7; the D gene is possibly TRBD2 (5 bases). V dropped 4 bases and J dropped 4 bases, with 14 bases sitting between them. Per the germline V gene, CDR1 is SQVTM and CDR2 is ANQGSEA. The CDR3 is made up of 13 amino acids. CDR3 nucleotide sequence: TGCAGCGTTGCGTTCGTGGGAGAGTACGAGCAGTACTTC. This translates into CSVAFVGEYEQYF.

At least ten counts were recorded for this clonotype. The chain is built from TRBV11-2 and TRBJ2-2, with D perhaps TRBD2 (7 bases). The CDR3 totals 18 residues. V was trimmed by 5 bases and J by 0 bases, leaving 19 bases between them. Germline lookup yields CDR1 SGHAT and CDR2 FQNNGV. CDR3 DNA sequence: TGTGCCAGCAGCCAGGGGAGGGGGGCTAGGACGAACACCGGGGAGCTGTTTTTT. Its protein product is CASSQGRGARTNTGELFF.

The sample holds a few counts of this clonotype. One end of the junction is discordant with germline, which a read error may explain. CDR3 in amino acids: CASSYSGLAKDF. CDR3 coding DNA: TGTGCCAGCAGTTACTCGGGACTAGCGAAGGACTTC. The rearrangement links TRBV6-2 or TRBV6-3 to TRBJ2-7; 10 positions agree with TRBD2. The germline CDR1 and CDR2 sequences are MNHEY and SVGEGT. The CDR3 is 12 amino acids.

The chain couples TRBV19 to TRBJ2-2; D unresolved. CDR3 length equals 12 residues. V lost 8 bases, J lost 4 bases, and 8 bases lay in between. Per the germline V gene, CDR1 is LNHDA and CDR2 is SQIVND (reference sequence). CDR3 sequence reads: CASGRVTGELFF. In DNA, the CDR3 is TGTGCCAGTGGCCGCGTCACCGGGGAGCTGTTTTTT. The variable domain in full, with the rest retrieved from reference TRBV19 and TRBJ2-2, is DGGITQSPKYLFRKEGQNVTLSCEQNLNHDAMYWYRQDPGQGLRLIYYSQIVNDFQKGDIAEGYSVSREKKESFPLTVTSAQKNPTAFYLCASGRVTGELFFGEGSRLTVL.

There are many counts of this clonotype. The chain recombines TRBV28 with TRBJ2-7; D is undetermined. This CDR3 is 12 amino acids long. Trimming removed 5 bases at V and 7 bases at J, with 12 bases between. Germline V gene data show CDR1 as MDHEN and CDR2 as SYDVKM. The DNA for the CDR3 is TGTGCCAGCAGTCCCGGTGTGTGGGAGCAGTACTTC. It translates to CASSPGVWEQYF.

V gene TRBV7-9 combines with J gene TRBJ2-7; the match to TRBD2 covers 8 bases. J was trimmed by 5 bases and V by 5 bases; bases with no gene match: 8. Germline V gene lookup returns CDR1 SEHNR and CDR2 FQNEAQ (reference sequence). The CDR3 is 14 amino acids. The CDR3 loop reads CASSPREGIDEQYF. The CDR3 nucleotides are TGTGCCAGCAGCCCCCGGGAGGGGATCGACGAGCAGTACTTC.

Only a few counts were recorded for this clonotype. V gene TRBV15 combines with J gene TRBJ2-5; 7 bases align to TRBD1. The CDR3 has 13 residues. V trimming: 6 bases; J trimming: 3 bases; junction bases outside the gene matches: 4. Germline values: CDR1 LNHNV, CDR2 YYDKDF (reference sequence). The CDR3 DNA sequence: TGTGCCACCAGAAGAACAGGGGAAGAGACCCAGTACTTC. Protein product: CATRRTGEETQYF. The whole variable domain, filled in from reference TRBV15 and TRBJ2-5, reads DAMVIQNPRYQVTQFGKPVTLSCSQTLNHNVMYWYQQKSSQAPKLLFHYYDKDFNNEADTPDNFQSRRPNTSFCFLDIRSPGLGDTAMYLCATRRTGEETQYFGPGTRLLVL.

This clonotype was picked up many times. The gene calls are TRBV30 and TRBJ1-5; perhaps TRBD1 as D (5 bases). The germline V gene encodes CDR1 GTSNPN and CDR2 SVGIG (reference sequence). CDR3 length: 15 amino acids. V lost 6 bases to trimming and J lost 3 bases, with 18 bases between them. CDR3 protein: CACPPGREDNQPQHF. The CDR3 DNA is TGTGCCTGTCCCCCTGGCAGGGAGGACAATCAGCCCCAGCATTTT.

This clonotype was observed at least ten times. Its ends do not fully match the called genes, so a read error is possible. V gene TRBV4-1 combines with J gene TRBJ1-5; no firm D call. CDR3 length: 13 amino acids. Germline CDR1 MGHRA, CDR2 YSYEKL. CDR3 nucleotide sequence: TGTGCCAGCAGCCAGGCGGGGAATCAGCCCCAGCATTTT. Its protein product is CASSQAGNQPQHF.

The chain uses TRBV25-1 and TRBJ1-5; TRBD1 matches 8 bases. Germline V lookup: CDR1 MGHDK, CDR2 SYGVNS. This CDR3 comprises 12 residues. Trimming removed 5 bases from V and 12 bases from J; junction bases left unmatched: 6. The CDR3 sequence is CASSFGTGDQHF. CDR3 DNA: TGTGCCAGCAGTTTCGGGACAGGAGACCAGCATTTT.

This clonotype was seen many times. The CDR3 coding sequence is TGCGCCAGCCGGACAGGGGATAATTCACCCCTCCACTTT. This translates into CASRTGDNSPLHF. The chain links TRBV4-1 to TRBJ1-6; TRBD1 matches 9 bases. The CDR3 has 13 residues. Germline V CDR1 and CDR2: MGHRA, YSYEKL. Unmatched junction bases numbered 1, after V lost 8 bases and J lost 5 bases.